This TCR beta chain was obtained from a study of T-cell memory formation after mild COVID-19. TCRdb re-analysed the 5' RACE reads in MiXCR, keeping a single row per CDR3 protein. The top ten clones hold less than 25% of a sample with 250,000 to 300,000 distinct CDR3 sequences, 8% to 10% of them seen once. As concerns this clonotype: A much larger clone lies a single base off, so this may be a read error.

This TCR was recovered from a man in his late teens or twenties who had mild COVID-19 (a few samples of this study predate the infection). Cell type and time point are not known. The sample consisted of PBMCs or a T cell subset sorted from them (not recorded which).

The CDR3 loop reads CTSSFSVSGNTIYF. CDR3 nucleotides: TGTACCAGCAGTTTTTCGGTCTCTGGAAACACCATATATTTT. This sequence joins TRBV12-3 or TRBV12-4 and TRBJ1-3, with D unresolved. This CDR3 contains 14 residues.